This T cell receptor beta chain was profiled in a study of identical twins. Regarding the study as a whole: Beta clonotypes that were abundant in cord blood contained fewer insertions, a pattern absent from memory repertoires. There was an excess of low generation probability in the out-of-frame alpha sequences that twins shared.

Each CDR3 protein gets one entry after TCRdb re-called the 5' RACE reads with MiXCR. The sample has 500,000 to 650,000 distinct CDR3 sequences; roughly 6.6% are singletons. There are many counts of this clonotype. The antigen is undetermined. With no exceptions, donors were healthy Caucasians. Trimming cost V 3 bases and J 1 base, with 11 bases left between them. This CDR3 has 15 amino acids. The sample also formed part of further work on yellow fever vaccine responses in identical twins. That paper states: Twins' vaccine T cell responses were reported to seem partly convergent and partly personalized.

Sequences were obtained from PBMCs. The source is a woman aged 18-29 years in good health. The chain links TRBV12-3 or TRBV12-4 to TRBJ2-3, with D perhaps matching TRBD2 (7 bases). The CDR3 nucleotides read TGTGCCAGCAGTTTGAGGGGGAGGGGCACAGATACGCAGTATTTT. Encoded protein: CASSLRGRGTDTQYF.